The 20 T cell receptor beta chains given below trace back to one sample, sequenced in a study of T cell responses to AZD1222 COVID-19 vaccine. Some clones are missing from TCRdb's copy, which holds only in-frame ones; the method was immunoSEQ multiplex PCR. The table lists 84,000 or so clones, nearly 90% of them singletons, with roughly 1.6% in the top ten. The sequencing used peripheral blood, collected on day 0 of AZD1222 vaccination. The origin of the receptors is an adult in good health.

The count of this clone is one. In DNA form, the CDR3 reads TGTGCCAGTAGTACCGGACAGGAGCTCACAGATACGCAGTATTTT. Residues: CASSTGQELTDTQYF. This sequence joins TRBV19 and TRBJ2-3, with 7 bases fitting TRBD1. After removal of 4 bases from V and 2 bases from J, the junction contained 6 bases not matched to a gene. Per germline, CDR1 LNHDA and CDR2 SQIVND (reference sequence). CDR3 length equals 15 residues.

The V gene is TRBV5-5, the J gene TRBJ2-3; TRBD2 matches at 10 bases. J was trimmed by 4 bases and V by 2 bases; bases with no gene match: 4. Germline V gene data show CDR1 as SGHKS and CDR2 as YYEKEE (reference sequence). This CDR3 has 15 amino acids. The CDR3 reads CASSLTAGGADTQYF. In nucleotides, the CDR3 is TGTGCCAGCAGCTTAACAGCGGGAGGGGCAGATACGCAGTATTTT.

The chain is built from TRBV12-3 or TRBV12-4 and TRBJ1-3; D is ambiguous. Trimming stripped 8 bases from V and 0 bases from J, with 8 bases between. CDR3 size: 13 residues. The CDR3 region has the DNA TGTGCCAGCCGGGAGAGCTCTGGAAACACCATATATTTT. Amino acid sequence: CASRESSGNTIYF.

V is TRBV4-1 and J is TRBJ2-7, with D perhaps TRBD2 (5 bases). The V and J ends lost 1 base and 2 bases respectively, with 15 bases between them. The CDR3 is made up of 16 amino acids. Germline CDR1 is MGHRA and CDR2 is YSYEKL. The CDR3 loop reads CASSQGGHTNAYEQYF. CDR3 DNA: TGCGCCAGCAGCCAAGGAGGGCATACCAACGCCTACGAGCAGTACTTC.

This chain connects TRBV7-3 to TRBJ2-1; TRBD1 aligns across 11 bases. The CDR3 spans 17 residues. Germline-derived CDR1 and CDR2 are SGHTA and FQGTGA. V dropped 5 bases and J dropped 7; count of bases not matched to a gene: 13. The CDR3 DNA reads TGTGCCAGCAGCCCAAGGTTAGGGACAGGGGGTCCGAATGAGCAGTTCTTC. It yields the protein CASSPRLGTGGPNEQFF. Full variable domain (outside the CDR3, taken from reference TRBV7-3 and TRBJ2-1): GAGVSQTPSNKVTEKGKYVELRCDPISGHTALYWYRQSLGQGPEFLIYFQGTGAADDSGLPNDRFFAVRPEGSVSTLKIQRTERGDSAVYLCASSPRLGTGGPNEQFFGPGTRLTVL.

The chain links TRBV2 to TRBJ2-3; D tentatively reads TRBD1 or TRBD2 (5 bases each). The CDR3 is made up of 15 amino acids. Germline assignment: CDR1 SNHLY and CDR2 FYNNEI. V lost 3 bases, J lost 0 bases, and 10 bases lay in between. CDR3 sequence (DNA): TGTGCCAGCAGTGATACGGGGCTGAGCACAGATACGCAGTATTTT. Its translation is CASSDTGLSTDTQYF.

This chain uses TRBV18 with TRBJ2-1, with D tentatively TRBD2 (6 bases). The germline V gene has CDR1 KGHSH and CDR2 LQKENI. V was clipped by 3 bases and J by 9 bases, with 12 bases between them. The CDR3 runs 13 residues. CDR3 in DNA: TGTGCCAGCTCACCGGGGACTTCAGGTGAGCAGTTCTTC. The encoded protein is CASSPGTSGEQFF.

The chain employs TRBV7-8 and TRBJ1-3, with TRBD1 matching over 7 bases. V lost 1 base to trimming and J lost 2 bases; unmatched junction nucleotides: 2. Germline CDR1 SGHVS, CDR2 FQNEAQ. CDR3 length: 15 residues. The CDR3 nucleotides are TGTGCCAGCAGCTTAGGGGGGACAGCTGGAAACACCATATATTTT. It codes for CASSLGGTAGNTIYF. Drawing the rest from reference TRBV7-8 and TRBJ1-3, the complete variable domain is GAGVSQSPRYKVAKRGQDVALRCDPISGHVSLFWYQQALGQGPEFLTYFQNEAQLDKSGLPSDRFFAERPEGSVSTLKIQRTQQEDSAVYLCASSLGGTAGNTIYFGEGSWLTVV.

The CDR3 DNA is TGCGCCAGCAGTTTCCTAGCGGGAGATACCCAGTACTTC. As protein: CASSFLAGDTQYF. This chain joins TRBV5-1 and TRBJ2-5, with TRBD2 identical over 10 bases. The germline gives CDR1 SGHRS, CDR2 YFSETQ. Germline trimming cut 5 bases from V and 8 bases from J; bases unmatched to any gene: 6. The CDR3 is made up of 13 amino acids.

The rearrangement joins TRBV5-1 to TRBJ2-2; 12 positions agree with TRBD1. The J segment lost 6 bases and the V segment lost 4 bases, leaving 1 base of the junction unmatched. The CDR3 has 14 residues. Germline V CDR1 and CDR2: SGHRS, YFSETQ. Here the CDR3 reads CASSGTGGPGELFF. The CDR3 nucleotides read TGCGCCAGCAGCGGGACAGGGGGCCCCGGGGAGCTGTTTTTT.

This chain joins TRBV7-2 and TRBJ2-5; tentatively, D is TRBD1 (6 bases). The ends were cut back, 6 bases at V and 2 bases at J, with 13 bases in the middle. Looked up from germline, CDR1 is SGHTA and CDR2 is FQGNSA. This CDR3 region has 14 residues. CDR3 sequence reads: CASSHAGTQETQYF. The CDR3 DNA sequence: TGTGCCAGCAGTCATGCCGGGACACAAGAGACCCAGTACTTC.

CDR3 sequence: CASSRGSWTALSYEQYF. DNA of the CDR3: TGTGCCAGCAGCCGAGGCTCCTGGACAGCCCTCTCCTACGAGCAGTACTTC. The chain recombines TRBV5-4 with TRBJ2-7; D is perhaps TRBD1 (6 bases). V lost 4 bases to trimming and J lost 0 bases, with 20 bases between them. Germline values: CDR1 SGHNT, CDR2 YYREEE (reference sequence). This CDR3 is built from 17 residues.

This chain connects TRBV7-9 to TRBJ2-3; D is uncertain. V shed 6 bases and J shed 5 bases, with 15 bases lying between them. In germline, CDR1 is SEHNR, CDR2 FQNEAQ (reference sequence). CDR3 size: 14 residues. The CDR3 sequence is CASSPDGGGDTQYF. As DNA, the CDR3 is TGTGCCAGCAGTCCTGACGGCGGCGGAGATACGCAGTATTTT.

The rearrangement links TRBV19 to TRBJ1-2, with a weak D call TRBD1 (5 bases). CDR3 length: 14 amino acids. Trimming took off 5 bases at V and 4 bases at J, with 14 bases between the two ends. Germline V gives CDR1 LNHDA, CDR2 SQIVND (reference sequence). The CDR3 DNA is TGTGCCAGTAGTTACGTCAGGGCAAGCTATGGCTACACCTTC. Amino acids: CASSYVRASYGYTF.

The rearrangement links TRBV30 to TRBJ1-1; possible D gene TRBD1, 5 bases. CDR1 and CDR2 (germline): GTSNPN, SVGIG (reference sequence). The ends were cut back, 7 bases at V and 7 bases at J, with 16 bases in the middle. CDR3 length: 12 amino acids. This CDR3 reads CAFRWGKGEAFF. CDR3 in DNA: TGTGCCTTTAGGTGGGGGAAGGGTGAAGCTTTCTTT.

The J gene is TRBJ2-5, the V gene TRBV7-9; a possible D gene is TRBD2 (5 bases). The CDR3 has 13 amino acids. Germline-derived CDR1 and CDR2 are SEHNR and FQNEAQ (reference sequence). The V gene lost 8 bases and the J gene lost 3 bases, with 13 bases spanning the gap. This chain's CDR3 is CASRDSVEETQYF. The CDR3, as DNA: TGTGCCAGCCGGGATAGCGTGGAAGAGACCCAGTACTTC.

The rearrangement links TRBV9 to TRBJ1-4; no firm D call. The V and J ends lost 2 bases and 7 bases respectively, with 9 bases between them. Germline V gene data show CDR1 as SGDLS and CDR2 as YYNGEE. This CDR3 region has 13 residues. CDR3 DNA sequence: TGTGCCAGCAGCGTTACCACTGGTGAAAAACTGTTTTTT. Translating gives CASSVTTGEKLFF.

This clone was counted once. The J gene is TRBJ1-1, the V gene TRBV7-2, with D possibly being TRBD1 (5 bases). The CDR3 spans 14 residues. CDR1 is SGHTA, CDR2 FQGNSA, per germline. The ends were cut back, 5 bases at V and 4 bases at J, with 14 bases in the middle. As DNA, the CDR3 is TGTGCCAGCAGCCCCTGGGGGTCGAGCACTGAAGCTTTCTTT. Translating it yields CASSPWGSSTEAFF.

The genes are TRBV5-4 and TRBJ2-5, with TRBD1 as a possible D gene (5 bases). Germline V gene data show CDR1 as SGHNT and CDR2 as YYREEE (reference sequence). Trimming cost V 4 bases and J 2 bases, with 15 bases left between them. The CDR3 loop spans 15 amino acids. Here the CDR3 reads CASSPQGTAQETQYF. The CDR3 DNA follows: TGTGCCAGCAGCCCCCAGGGAACAGCACAAGAGACCCAGTACTTC. Drawing the rest from reference TRBV5-4 and TRBJ2-5, the complete variable domain is ETGVTQSPTHLIKTRGQQVTLRCSSQSGHNTVSWYQQALGQGPQFIFQYYREEENGRGNFPPRFSGLQFPNYSSELNVNALELDDSALYLCASSPQGTAQETQYFGPGTRLLVL.

This chain uses TRBV30 with TRBJ2-1, with D perhaps matching TRBD1 (6 bases). The CDR3 totals 13 residues. V was pared by 1 base and J by 5 bases, with 9 bases between. Germline-derived CDR1 and CDR2 are GTSNPN and SVGIG (reference sequence). CDR3 sequence (DNA): TGTGCCTGGAGTGGGGGGCGGGACAATGAGCAGTTCTTC. This encodes CAWSGGRDNEQFF.